Below are 28 T cell receptor beta chains sequenced from a single sample in a study of molecular identifiers for immune sequencing clone quantification. TCRdb processed the PCR reads anew with MiXCR; each CDR3 protein has one entry. Among about 100,000 distinct CDR3 sequences listed, around a fifth were seen once. Sequencing input: naive CD8+ T cells from blood, with Jurkat cell RNA spiked in. Documented subset: FACS-sorted CD8+CD4-CCR7+CD45RA+ naive T cells. All receptors come from a human donor in good health. Some libraries in this study had Jurkat cell RNA spiked in.

Concerning this clonotype itself: This is likely a read error, given that the CDR3 carries no conserved phenylalanine or tryptophan at its end. The V call is TRBV5-6, the J call TRBJ2-7; TRBD2 aligns across 7 bases. The V gene's germline CDR1 is SGHDT and CDR2 YYEEEE. V trimming: 2 bases; J trimming: 3 bases; junction bases outside the gene matches: 2. CDR3 size: 13 residues. The CDR3 sequence: CASSFGGNYEQYS. The DNA of the CDR3 is TGTGCCAGCAGCTTCGGGGGGAACTACGAGCAGTACTCC.

The chain combines TRBV20-1 with TRBJ2-5; 15 bases are shared with TRBD2. Germline CDR1 is DFQATT and CDR2 is SNEGSKA (reference sequence). V lost 5 bases to trimming and J lost 2 bases; unmatched junction nucleotides: 0. This CDR3 has 14 residues. CDR3 DNA sequence: TGCAGTGCTGGGACTAGCGGGAGGCAAGAGACCCAGTACTTC. Encoded protein: CSAGTSGRQETQYF.

The V gene is TRBV29-1, the J gene TRBJ1-1; D unresolved. Germline-derived CDR1 and CDR2 are SQVTM and ANQGSEA. V lost 6 bases to trimming and J lost 1 base, with 12 bases between them. The CDR3 is 13 amino acids. The CDR3 DNA reads as TGCAGCGTGATCGGGGAGGCGAACACTGAAGCTTTCTTT. Its translation: CSVIGEANTEAFF.

This clonotype has more than one count but fewer than ten. It is likely a read error, because the conserved phenylalanine at the end of the CDR3 is missing. The chain employs TRBV9 and TRBJ1-5; no definite D call. V was pared by 2 bases and J by 0 bases, with 9 bases between. This CDR3 contains 15 residues. Looked up from germline, CDR1 is SGDLS and CDR2 is YYNGEE. The CDR3 region is CASSVGSYSNQPQHL. For the CDR3, the DNA is TGTGCCAGCAGCGTGGGATCCTATAGCAATCAGCCCCAGCATCTT.

This clonotype was picked up many times. This chain links TRBV5-4 with TRBJ1-4; no clear D. This CDR3 contains 13 residues. In germline, CDR1 is SGHNT, CDR2 YYREEE (reference sequence). V lost 1 base to trimming and J lost 4 bases, with 5 bases between them. Here the CDR3 DNA reads TGTGCCAGCAGCTTGTGGGGTAATGAAAAACTGTTTTTT. Its translation is CASSLWGNEKLFF.

Concerning this clonotype itself: A read error may be the cause here, since a much bigger clone is one base away. V usage is TRBV28 and J usage is TRBJ2-5; D tentatively fits TRBD1 or TRBD2 (6 bases each). From germline, CDR1 is MDHEN and CDR2 SYDVKM. This CDR3 contains 15 residues. Trimming removed 3 bases from V and 9 bases from J, with 20 bases in between. CDR3 in amino acids: CASSFQGSGVEAQYF. The CDR3 bases are TGTGCCAGCAGTTTCCAGGGGTCGGGAGTTGAGGCCCAGTACTTC.

V gene TRBV5-3 combines with J gene TRBJ2-7, with 11 bases lining up with TRBD2. TRBV5-3 is noted as an ORF with a role that remains uncertain. The CDR3 has 14 residues. The V and J ends lost 8 bases and 1 base, in that order; junction bases with no gene match: 5. CDR3 nucleotide sequence: TGTGCCAGCAGCACTAGCGGGGGTTCCTACGAGCAGTACTTC. Translated, it gives CASSTSGGSYEQYF.

This clonotype was counted a few times. The rearrangement links TRBV4-1 to TRBJ2-7, with D perhaps TRBD1 (5 bases). The CDR3 totals 14 residues. V shed 4 bases and J shed 3 bases, with 13 bases lying between them. Germline-derived CDR1 and CDR2 are MGHRA and YSYEKL. CDR3 nucleotides: TGCGCCAGCAGCCCGAAGGCGACAGACTACGAGCAGTACTTC. Its protein product is CASSPKATDYEQYF.

This clonotype was counted many times. The V call is TRBV13, the J call TRBJ2-3; 8 bases are a match to TRBD2. This CDR3 has 15 amino acids. The germline V gene has CDR1 PRHDT and CDR2 FYEKMQ (reference sequence). V shed 5 bases, J shed 6 bases, and the junction held 10 bases outside the gene matches. The DNA for the CDR3 is TGTGCCAGCAGCAGCAGGGGACTAGGTTCCGATACGCAGTATTTT. It is translated as CASSSRGLGSDTQYF. Drawing the rest from reference TRBV13 and TRBJ2-3, the complete variable domain is AAGVIQSPRHLIKEKRETATLKCYPIPRHDTVYWYQQGPGQDPQFLISFYEKMQSDKGSIPDRFSAQQFSDYHSELNMSSLELGDSALYFCASSSRGLGSDTQYFGPGTRLTVL.

Remarks on this clonotype: A clone one base away is much larger, so this may be a read error. This chain uses TRBV6-5 with TRBJ2-2; D not certain. The CDR3 runs to 17 residues. CDR1 is MNHEY, CDR2 SVGAGI, per germline. The V end was cut by 6 bases, the J end by 6 bases, with 23 bases between. The DNA for the CDR3 is TGTGCCAGCAGCCCCACGGACGCCTCTATCAAGGCCGGGGAGCTGTTTTTT. Translation gives CASSPTDASIKAGELFF.

This clonotype was counted a single time. It may be a read error: a sequence one base away is much more abundant. V usage is TRBV18 and J usage is TRBJ2-7, with no clear D. This CDR3 is 13 amino acids long. Germline CDR1 KGHSH, CDR2 LQKENI. For the CDR3, the DNA is TGTGCCAGCTCACCGGGGTTCTCCTACGAGCAGTGCTTC. It yields the protein CASSPGFSYEQCF.

This chain connects TRBV4-3 to TRBJ2-5; D ambiguous. V gave up 0 bases and J gave up 2 bases, with 16 bases separating them. This CDR3 is built from 17 residues. The germline V gene encodes CDR1 LGHNA and CDR2 YSLEER. CDR3 amino acids: CASSQDDGGRSQETQYF. The CDR3 DNA is TGCGCCAGCAGCCAAGATGACGGCGGTAGGAGTCAAGAGACCCAGTACTTC.

About this clonotype itself: This clone may be a read error of a much larger clone one base away. This chain connects TRBV3-1 to TRBJ2-2; D remains ambiguous. The CDR3 consists of 14 residues. The germline CDR1 and CDR2 sequences are LGHDT and YNNKEL (reference sequence). The CDR3, as DNA: TGTACCAGCAGCCAAGTGGAATTGACCGGGGAGCTGTTTTTT. Protein sequence: CTSSQVELTGELFF.

With respect to this clonotype: A read error may explain this, as a much larger clone is one base away. The chain uses TRBV6-5 and TRBJ1-4; no firm D call. This CDR3 is 16 amino acids long. The V and J ends lost 7 bases and 4 bases respectively, with 19 bases between them. Looked up from germline, CDR1 is MNHEY and CDR2 is SVGAGI. The CDR3 DNA reads as TGTGCCAGCAACCAAGAGGCGGTAGTCAATAATGAAAAACTGTTTTTT. Protein sequence: CASNQEAVVNNEKLFF.

This clonotype was seen more than once but under ten times. V and J are TRBV4-1 and TRBJ2-1, with a possible D match to TRBD2 (5 bases). The germline gives CDR1 MGHRA, CDR2 YSYEKL. The CDR3 totals 14 residues. Trimming shortened V by 1 base and J by 8 bases, and 12 bases separated the two germline ends. The DNA of the CDR3 is TGCGCCAGCAGCCAAGTAGCGCCCGGGGATGAGCAGTTCTTC. Encoded protein: CASSQVAPGDEQFF.

In the case of this clonotype: This may stem from a read error, because a much larger clone lies one nucleotide away. This chain links TRBV12-3 or TRBV12-4 with TRBJ2-3; 7 nucleotides agree with TRBD1. This CDR3 has 15 residues. DNA of the CDR3: TGTGCCTGCAGTTTAGAGGGGGCTAGCACAGATACGCAGTATTTT. The encoded protein is CACSLEGASTDTQYF.

This chain connects TRBV24-1 to TRBJ2-7, with D possibly being TRBD1 (6 bases). Germline CDR1 is KGHDR and CDR2 is SFDVKD. V dropped 5 bases and J dropped 0 bases, with 7 bases sitting between them. The CDR3 is 13 residues long. CDR3: CATSGDNSYEQYF. DNA of the CDR3: TGTGCCACCAGTGGGGACAACTCCTACGAGCAGTACTTC.

This clonotype appeared a few times. The genes are TRBV20-1 and TRBJ2-3, with TRBD1 matching over 8 bases. The junction had 4 bases not matched to a gene; V was cut back by 0 bases and J by 2 bases. Germline V gene lookup returns CDR1 DFQATT and CDR2 SNEGSKA (reference sequence). The CDR3 consists of 15 residues. In nucleotides, the CDR3 is TGCAGTGCTAGAGAGACAGGGGAAATCACAGATACGCAGTATTTT. It codes for CSARETGEITDTQYF.

This clonotype was found many times. The rearrangement joins TRBV28 to TRBJ2-7; D remains ambiguous. The CDR3 is 14 amino acids. With 3 bases removed from V and 0 bases from J, the gap between germline ends came to 9 bases. Germline V gives CDR1 MDHEN, CDR2 SYDVKM. The CDR3 sequence is CASSLTLSSYEQYF. CDR3 nucleotides: TGTGCCAGCAGTTTGACCCTGAGCTCCTACGAGCAGTACTTC.

For this clonotype: A much larger clone differs by one base, so this may be a read error. The chain carries TRBV7-9 and TRBJ1-4, with 8 bases aligning to TRBD1. Germline V gene data show CDR1 as SEHNR and CDR2 as FQNEAQ (reference sequence). The CDR3 runs to 12 residues. Germline trimming cut 5 bases from V and 13 bases from J; bases unmatched to any gene: 6. The CDR3 loop is CASSLTGELLFF. CDR3 coding DNA: TGTGCCAGCAGCCTGACAGGGGAATTACTGTTTTTT.

This clonotype came up a few times. CDR3 DNA: TGCGCCAGCAGCCATTATTGGGGGACGGATCAGCCCCAGCATTTT. As protein: CASSHYWGTDQPQHF. The chain is built from TRBV4-1 and TRBJ1-5; D may be TRBD1 (5 bases). This CDR3 has 15 residues. In germline, CDR1 is MGHRA, CDR2 YSYEKL. V was pared by 3 bases and J by 5 bases, with 14 bases between.

In this sample, this clonotype turned up many times. V gene TRBV9 combines with J gene TRBJ1-1; possible D gene TRBD1, 6 bases. The CDR3 totals 13 residues. Deletions cut 3 bases from V and 1 base from J, with 7 bases between. The germline V gene has CDR1 SGDLS and CDR2 YYNGEE. CDR3: CASSGQENTEAFF. For the CDR3, the DNA is TGTGCCAGCAGCGGACAGGAGAACACTGAAGCTTTCTTT. Full variable domain (remainder filled in from reference TRBV9 and TRBJ1-1): DSGVTQTPKHLITATGQRVTLRCSPRSGDLSVYWYQQSLDQGLQFLIQYYNGEERAKGNILERFSAQQFPDLHSELNLSSLELGDSALYFCASSGQENTEAFFGQGTRLTVV.

With respect to this clonotype: This may stem from a read error, because a much larger clone lies one nucleotide away. This chain links TRBV5-6 with TRBJ2-7, with 9 bases matching TRBD1. The CDR3 is 17 residues long. Germline CDR1 reads SGHDT; CDR2 reads YYEEEE. The DNA for the CDR3 is TGTGCCCGCAGCCCCTCTTCGGCCGGGACAGGGATTTACGAGCAGTACTTC. It yields the protein CARSPSSAGTGIYEQYF.

The chain's CDR3 is CASSQDRRAGLGKLFF. The DNA of the CDR3 is TGTGCCAGCAGCCAAGATCGCCGGGCAGGTTTAGGAAAACTGTTTTTT. The chain links TRBV3-1 to TRBJ1-4; D gene unclear. The CDR3 contains 16 residues. Germline assignment: CDR1 LGHDT and CDR2 YNNKEL (reference sequence). Trimming removed 0 bases at V and 10 bases at J, with 18 bases between. Full variable domain (missing parts from reference TRBV3-1 and TRBJ1-4): DTAVSQTPKYLVTQMGNDKSIKCEQNLGHDTMYWYKQDSKKFLKIMFSYNNKELIINETVPNRFSPKSPDKAHLNLHINSLELGDSAVYFCASSQDRRAGLGKLFFGSGTQLSVL.

This clonotype came up many times. J is TRBJ1-4 and V is TRBV7-3; TRBD1 aligns across 8 bases. Germline trimming cut 1 base from V and 7 bases from J; bases unmatched to any gene: 5. The CDR3 loop spans 15 amino acids. Germline CDR1 SGHTA, CDR2 FQGTGA. The CDR3 region has the DNA TGTGCCAGCAGCTTAAGCGGGACAGGTGGTGAAAAACTGTTTTTT. Amino acid sequence: CASSLSGTGGEKLFF. The full variable domain, with the rest looked up from reference TRBV7-3 and TRBJ1-4, is GAGVSQTPSNKVTEKGKYVELRCDPISGHTALYWYRQSLGQGPEFLIYFQGTGAADDSGLPNDRFFAVRPEGSVSTLKIQRTERGDSAVYLCASSLSGTGGEKLFFGSGTQLSVL.

This clonotype was detected only a few times. The chain is built from TRBV27 and TRBJ2-7, with D unclear. The CDR3 is 15 residues long. Germline assignment: CDR1 MNHEY and CDR2 SMNVEV (reference sequence). V was pared by 2 bases and J by 0 bases, with 11 bases between. This chain's CDR3 is CASSLGSRYSYEQYF. CDR3 nucleotide sequence: TGTGCCAGCAGTTTAGGCTCCAGATACTCCTACGAGCAGTACTTC.

The chain joins TRBV27 to TRBJ2-2; possibly TRBD1 or TRBD2 for D (5 bases each). CDR1 and CDR2 from the germline V gene are MNHEY and SMNVEV (reference sequence). The CDR3 extends over 14 amino acids. V lost 2 bases to trimming and J lost 6 bases, with 10 bases between them. The CDR3 protein is CASSLPGPPGELFF. CDR3 DNA: TGTGCCAGCAGTTTACCGGGACCCCCCGGGGAGCTGTTTTTT.

This chain connects TRBV27 to TRBJ2-7, with D possibly being TRBD2 (7 bases). The CDR3 has 16 residues. CDR1 and CDR2 from the germline V gene are MNHEY and SMNVEV (reference sequence). Trimming pared 5 bases from V and 2 bases from J, leaving 19 bases between. DNA for the CDR3: TGTGCCAGCAGTCAGCTACCCCCGGGGGGCCCCTACGAGCAGTACTTC. Its protein product is CASSQLPPGGPYEQYF.